These 30 T cell receptor beta chains originate from one sample sequenced in a study of cytomegalovirus exposure and HLA in healthy donors. PCR amplification relied on 60 Vbeta primers (plus 13 Jbeta primers). Produced via immunoSEQ multiplex PCR; TCRdb's table is partial and in-frame only. The data contain 110,000 or so clones, 74% of them seen just once; the ten biggest clones take up about 2%. Sample: PBMCs. Receptor source: a human donor in good health.

The chain joins TRBV5-1 to TRBJ2-7, with 8 bases aligning to TRBD2. The CDR3 extends over 16 amino acids. The V gene end was trimmed by 4 bases and the J gene end by 7 bases; junction bases not matched to a gene: 16. Looked up from germline, CDR1 is SGHRS and CDR2 is YFSETQ. The CDR3 DNA sequence: TGCGCCAGCAGCCCTGGACTAGCCCCAAGCGTTTGGGAGCAGTACTTC. Its translation: CASSPGLAPSVWEQYF.

This chain joins TRBV6-5 and TRBJ1-4; D gene uncertain. Germline V gene sequence: CDR1 MNHEY, CDR2 SVGAGI. The CDR3 runs 14 residues. The V end lost 4 bases, the J end lost 2 bases, and 8 bases lay between the germline ends. CDR3 residues: CASSWQRTNEKLFF. Written as DNA, the CDR3 is TGTGCCAGCAGTTGGCAGCGGACTAATGAAAAACTGTTTTTT.

CDR3 nucleotides: TGTGCCAGCAGTGAAAATCAGGGGCTCAACGAGCAGTACTTC. The encoded protein is CASSENQGLNEQYF. The chain uses TRBV2 and TRBJ2-7; perhaps TRBD1 as D (6 bases). The CDR3 is 14 amino acids. Trimming took 2 bases from V and 5 from J, leaving 13 bases between them. Per the germline V gene, CDR1 is SNHLY and CDR2 is FYNNEI.

The chain links TRBV10-3 to TRBJ1-1; D is perhaps TRBD1 (5 bases). The CDR3 has 13 residues. Germline V CDR1 and CDR2: ENHRY, SYGVKD. V shed 6 bases and J shed 2 bases, with 10 bases lying between them. The CDR3 loop is CAISRQKNTEAFF. The CDR3 DNA reads as TGTGCCATCAGCCGACAGAAAAACACTGAAGCTTTCTTT.

V usage is TRBV14 and J usage is TRBJ2-2, with 9 nucleotides matching TRBD2. This CDR3 contains 19 residues. Trimming took 1 base from V and 5 from J; bases not matched to a gene: 14. Germline loops: CDR1 SGHDN, CDR2 FVKESK. This CDR3 reads CASSQVLPGLALETGELFF. The CDR3 region has the DNA TGTGCCAGCAGCCAAGTCCTTCCGGGACTAGCTCTGGAGACCGGGGAGCTGTTTTTT.

This rearrangement joins TRBV7-8 to TRBJ2-7, with D possibly matching TRBD1 (7 bases). The CDR3 consists of 13 residues. Trimming stripped 1 base from V and 6 bases from J, with 10 bases between. CDR1 and CDR2 (germline): SGHVS, FQNEAQ. As DNA, the CDR3 is TGTGCCAGCAGCTTAGGCCAGGGGGGCGAGCAGTACTTC. As protein: CASSLGQGGEQYF.

The CDR3 sequence is CASSPPAVSGNTIYF. CDR3 sequence (DNA): TGTGCCAGCAGCCCTCCCGCAGTCTCTGGAAACACCATATATTTT. The chain links TRBV7-9 to TRBJ1-3; D not certain. This CDR3 has 15 residues. Looked up from germline, CDR1 is SEHNR and CDR2 is FQNEAQ (reference sequence). Trimming pared 5 bases from V and 0 bases from J, leaving 11 bases between.

This chain connects TRBV5-4 to TRBJ2-7, with D perhaps matching TRBD2 (7 bases). CDR1 is SGHNT and CDR2 is YYREEE in the germline V gene (reference sequence). The V and J ends lost 0 bases and 6 bases respectively, with 16 bases between them. The CDR3 extends over 15 amino acids. The CDR3 spells CASSLVGGGRFEQYF. The CDR3 DNA reads as TGTGCCAGCAGCTTGGTTGGGGGGGGCCGTTTCGAGCAGTACTTC.

The chain couples TRBV6-1 to TRBJ1-2; 8 bases map to TRBD1. CDR1 is MNHNS, CDR2 SASEGT, per germline. V shed 11 bases and J 5 bases; nucleotides not matched to a gene: 10. The CDR3 has 13 amino acids. DNA for the CDR3: TGTGCCGGGGGGGACAGGAGGGGTTATGGCTACACCTTC. Protein sequence: CAGGDRRGYGYTF.

This chain connects TRBV7-2 to TRBJ2-5, with D hard to call. The CDR3 spans 12 residues. Germline V gene sequence: CDR1 SGHTA, CDR2 FQGNSA. Trimming pared 1 base from V and 5 bases from J, leaving 5 bases between. CDR3: CASSLVSETQYF. CDR3 in DNA: TGTGCCAGCAGCTTAGTATCCGAGACCCAGTACTTC.

The CDR3 bases are TGTGCCAGTAGTCCCGGGACAGGCCCCTCTGGGGCCAACGTCCTGACTTTC. This sequence encodes CASSPGTGPSGANVLTF. The chain is built from TRBV19 and TRBJ2-6; 8 bases agree with TRBD1. Per germline, CDR1 LNHDA and CDR2 SQIVND (reference sequence). J lost 0 bases, V lost 5 bases, and 6 bases had no gene match. CDR3 length: 17 amino acids.

V usage is TRBV28 and J usage is TRBJ2-7; the D gene is possibly TRBD1 (11 bases). Looked up from germline, CDR1 is MDHEN and CDR2 is SYDVKM. CDR3 length: 23 amino acids. Trimming took off 0 bases at V and 2 bases at J, with 35 bases between the two ends. The CDR3 loop reads CASSLWDLRDRGVAGGRPYEQYF. The CDR3 nucleotides are TGTGCCAGCAGTTTATGGGACCTCCGGGACAGGGGGGTAGCGGGAGGCCGGCCCTACGAGCAGTACTTC.

This clone showed up just a few times. An end of the junction does not agree with germline; a read error may underlie this. The rearrangement links TRBV15 to TRBJ2-5; D remains ambiguous. The CDR3 loop spans 11 amino acids. CDR1 is LNHNV, CDR2 YYDKDF, per germline (reference sequence). CDR3: CATSYQETQYF. The CDR3 nucleotides read TGTGCCACCAGTTACCAGGAGACCCAGTACTTC.

This clone occurred a few times. J is TRBJ2-1 and V is TRBV7-6; D may be TRBD2 (6 bases). CDR1 SGHVS and CDR2 FNYEAQ come from the germline V gene. The CDR3 has 15 residues. Trimming stripped 5 bases from V and 7 bases from J, with 18 bases between. In DNA, the CDR3 is TGTGCCAGCAGCCCGCTCGCTATCCGGGGGAATGAGCAGTTCTTC. Translating it yields CASSPLAIRGNEQFF.

The rearrangement links TRBV6-6 to TRBJ2-5; 7 nucleotides align to TRBD2. The V segment lost 2 bases and the J segment 4 bases; nucleotides outside the gene matches: 10. The CDR3 is 16 amino acids. Germline CDR1 MNHNY, CDR2 SVGAGI (reference sequence). The CDR3 loop is CASSYPPGGGRETQYF. In nucleotides, the CDR3 is TGTGCCAGCAGTTACCCTCCGGGGGGAGGGAGAGAGACCCAGTACTTC.

The genes are TRBV7-6 and TRBJ1-1; no clear D gene. This CDR3 spans 14 amino acids. V was cut by 4 bases and J by 4 bases, with 13 bases left in between. CDR1 and CDR2 (germline): SGHVS, FNYEAQ. CDR3: CASSSSRGFTEAFF. DNA for the CDR3: TGTGCCAGCAGCTCGAGTCGGGGATTCACTGAAGCTTTCTTT.

V is TRBV11-2 and J is TRBJ2-7; 14 bases are shared with TRBD2. Germline CDR1 reads SGHAT; CDR2 reads FQNNGV. After removal of 5 bases from V and 6 bases from J, the junction contained 12 bases not matched to a gene. The CDR3 runs to 17 residues. This CDR3 is CASSPRLAGGPNVEQYF. The CDR3, as DNA: TGTGCCAGCAGCCCACGACTAGCGGGAGGGCCCAACGTCGAGCAGTACTTC.

The J gene is TRBJ1-1, the V gene TRBV7-8; D possibly corresponds to TRBD1 (5 bases). Germline values: CDR1 SGHVS, CDR2 FQNEAQ. The V and J ends lost 7 bases and 2 bases respectively, with 17 bases between them. CDR3 length: 15 amino acids. This CDR3 reads CASTPWGTDNTEAFF. CDR3 sequence (DNA): TGTGCCAGCACCCCCTGGGGCACCGACAACACTGAAGCTTTCTTT.

This chain joins TRBV25-1 and TRBJ2-1; 8 bases fit TRBD2. After removal of 4 bases from V and 0 bases from J, the junction contained 8 bases not matched to a gene. This CDR3 contains 17 residues. Germline V gene lookup returns CDR1 MGHDK and CDR2 SYGVNS. In DNA, the CDR3 is TGTGCCAGCAGTGGGATAACTAGCGGAGGCTCCTACAATGAGCAGTTCTTC. Its protein is CASSGITSGGSYNEQFF.

The chain uses TRBV5-1 and TRBJ1-2; weak D call: TRBD1 (5 bases). CDR3 length: 15 residues. Per the germline V gene, CDR1 is SGHRS and CDR2 is YFSETQ. Trimming shortened V by 3 bases and J by 4 bases, and 16 bases separated the two germline ends. CDR3 amino acids: CASSSRTGSSYGYTF. CDR3 nucleotides: TGCGCCAGCAGCTCCCGTACAGGCTCTAGCTATGGCTACACCTTC.

The chain employs TRBV27 and TRBJ2-3; 16 positions match TRBD2. Looked up from germline, CDR1 is MNHEY and CDR2 is SMNVEV (reference sequence). With V trimmed by 5 bases and J by 5 bases, 4 bases remained unmatched. This CDR3 comprises 16 residues. CDR3: CASSGTSGGARDTQYF. The CDR3 bases are TGTGCCAGCAGTGGGACTAGCGGGGGGGCGAGAGATACGCAGTATTTT.

In its sample, this clone was seen a few times. V usage is TRBV6-1 and J usage is TRBJ1-1; TRBD1 is a possible D gene (6 bases). The length of the CDR3 is 14 residues. Germline CDR1 reads MNHNS; CDR2 reads SASEGT. The V and J ends lost 3 bases and 2 bases respectively, with 10 bases between them. In nucleotides, the CDR3 is TGTGCCAGCAGTGACAGACAGGCTAACACTGAAGCTTTCTTT. This codes for CASSDRQANTEAFF.

The chain is built from TRBV6-5 and TRBJ1-1, with 9 bases lining up with TRBD1. The germline CDR1 and CDR2 sequences are MNHEY and SVGAGI. CDR3 length: 15 residues. V lost 6 bases and J lost 3; bases outside the gene matches: 8. The DNA for the CDR3 is TGTGCCAGCAGCCCCCGGGACAGGGTTTACACTGAAGCTTTCTTT. Encoded protein: CASSPRDRVYTEAFF.

This rearrangement joins TRBV19 to TRBJ2-6, with a tentative D call TRBD1 (6 bases). V lost 8 bases and J lost 0, with 14 bases in between. The CDR3 sequence is 16 residues long. Germline V gives CDR1 LNHDA, CDR2 SQIVND (reference sequence). The CDR3: CASQIIQGSGANVLTF. CDR3 nucleotide sequence: TGTGCCAGTCAAATAATACAGGGCTCTGGGGCCAACGTCCTGACTTTC.

The chain combines TRBV7-9 with TRBJ2-1, with TRBD1 matching 9 bases. The CDR3 is made up of 19 amino acids. Germline V lookup: CDR1 SEHNR, CDR2 FQNEAQ (reference sequence). Losses at the gene ends were 4 bases for V and 4 bases for J; bases not matched to a gene: 17. The CDR3 DNA follows: TGTGCCAGCAGCTCCAGGACAGGGGTTCTCTTGCGACCATACAATGAGCAGTTCTTC. This gives the protein CASSSRTGVLLRPYNEQFF. Filled out from reference TRBV7-9 and TRBJ2-1, the complete variable domain reads DTGVSQNPRHKITKRGQNVTFRCDPISEHNRLYWYRQTLGQGPEFLTYFQNEAQLEKSRLLSDRFSAERPKGSFSTLEIQRTEQGDSAMYLCASSSRTGVLLRPYNEQFFGPGTRLTVL.

V and J are TRBV2 and TRBJ1-4; 7 bases line up with TRBD1. V shed 6 bases and J 8 bases; nucleotides not matched to a gene: 12. Germline V CDR1 and CDR2: SNHLY, FYNNEI. This CDR3 region has 15 residues. Here the CDR3 reads CASSLGGAWGEKLFF. The CDR3 nucleotides are TGTGCCAGCAGCCTAGGGGGCGCTTGGGGAGAAAAACTGTTTTTT.

A few counts support this clone. This chain uses TRBV7-8 with TRBJ2-7; tentative D call: TRBD2 (6 bases). V was pared by 3 bases and J by 0 bases, with 12 bases between. CDR3 length equals 15 residues. Germline assignment: CDR1 SGHVS and CDR2 FQNEAQ. The chain's CDR3 is CASSFGGASSYEQYF. CDR3 nucleotide sequence: TGTGCCAGCAGCTTTGGAGGGGCGAGCTCCTACGAGCAGTACTTC.

The rearrangement joins TRBV11-3 to TRBJ1-1; D call uncertain. CDR3 length: 13 residues. V was trimmed by 5 bases and J by 4 bases, leaving 11 bases between them. Germline CDR1 SGHNT, CDR2 YENEEA. The CDR3 is CASSPPGSTEAFF. The CDR3 bases are TGTGCCAGCAGCCCTCCGGGGTCCACTGAAGCTTTCTTT.

The genes are TRBV5-4 and TRBJ2-7; maybe TRBD1 (6 bases). The CDR3 spans 16 residues. Trimming removed 3 bases from V and 3 bases from J, with 19 bases in between. Per the germline V gene, CDR1 is SGHNT and CDR2 is YYREEE (reference sequence). The CDR3 loop is CASSSSFSGQSYEQYF. CDR3 coding DNA: TGTGCCAGCAGCTCCAGTTTCTCCGGACAGAGCTACGAGCAGTACTTC.

The chain has TRBV28 and TRBJ2-2, with no clear D. Germline values: CDR1 MDHEN, CDR2 SYDVKM. The V and J ends lost 6 bases and 0 bases respectively, with 8 bases between them. This CDR3 has 14 amino acids. CDR3 sequence reads: CASRDNSNTGELFF. CDR3 sequence (DNA): TGTGCCAGCAGAGACAATTCGAACACCGGGGAGCTGTTTTTT.